This entry features one T cell receptor (beta chain) sequence. The sample comes from a study of PD-L1 blockade in urothelial cancer. Overall study: Patients began atezolizumab, 1,200 mg intravenously every 3 weeks, in about 2014. Male sex and bladder-origin urothelial cancer were recorded for twenty-five of 29 patients. Median T cell yield from blood was fewer than 150,000.

Only in-frame clones appear in the TCRdb table, and some are missing; sequencing was by immunoSEQ multiplex PCR. The sample has some 42,000 clones, about 80% seen once. Trimming shortened V by 3 bases and J by 1 base, and 9 bases separated the two germline ends. The CDR3 is 14 amino acids. Per germline, CDR1 SGHNT and CDR2 YENEEA. The receptor was derived from a man between 65 and 85 years old with urothelial cancer. The V gene is TRBV11-3, the J gene TRBJ1-1; D gene uncertain. The specimen comprised PBMCs, sampled around atezolizumab (anti-PD-L1) treatment. CDR3 amino acids: CASSLRSGNTEAFF. In DNA, the CDR3 is TGTGCCAGCAGCTTGAGATCCGGGAACACTGAAGCTTTCTTT.